This TCR beta chain was sequenced for a study of shared clonotypes between healthy human individuals. Study details: A donor's plate count was three for CD4 naive and three for CD4 memory; CD8 naive had two and CD8 memory one.

CD45RO-negative, CCR7-selected cells formed the naive CD8 fraction, which excluded terminally differentiated effector memory CD45RA+ cells. The study drew its donors from healthy HIV-negative adults without recent acute infections or vaccinations. Germline-derived CDR1 and CDR2 are SGHTA and FQGNSA. CDR3 length: 12 amino acids. The ends were cut back, 4 bases at V and 3 bases at J, with 7 bases in the middle. Comment on this clone: Additional DNA sequences in this sample encode the identical CDR3.

Researchers divided each subset's genomic DNA evenly across several immunoSEQ plates. In the original processing: Because ImmunoSEQ provided only junction sequences with no quality scores, the filtering differed. Measured with immunoSEQ multiplex PCR; TCRdb has only the in-frame clones, and not every one. V and J calls and clone size follow that table, whereas D and trimming were derived from the DNA. This sample has around 2.1 million clones, with just over 90% found just once. The V gene is TRBV7-2, the J gene TRBJ2-7, with D tentatively TRBD1 (6 bases). The origin of this receptor is a young man in good health. Some clones in this sample may be carry-over from other donors' samples. The sequencing sample was made of naive CD8+ T cells from PBMCs. The CDR3 region has the DNA TGTGCCAGCAGCTCCAGGGGCTACGAGCAGTACTTC. Encoded protein: CASSSRGYEQYF.